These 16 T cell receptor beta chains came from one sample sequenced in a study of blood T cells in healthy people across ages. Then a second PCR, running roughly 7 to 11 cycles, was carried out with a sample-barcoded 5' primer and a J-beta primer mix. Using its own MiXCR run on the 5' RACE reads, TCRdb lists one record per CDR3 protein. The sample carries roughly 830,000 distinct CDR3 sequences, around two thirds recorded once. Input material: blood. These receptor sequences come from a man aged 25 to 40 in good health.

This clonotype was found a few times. This CDR3 reads CASRTGPPYEQYF. The CDR3, as DNA: TGTGCCAGCAGAACGGGCCCACCCTACGAGCAGTACTTC. The genes are TRBV7-2 and TRBJ2-7; no reliable D call. The V gene's germline CDR1 is SGHTA and CDR2 FQGNSA. Trimming left V 6 bases short and J 2 bases short, with 11 bases between. The CDR3 is 13 residues long.

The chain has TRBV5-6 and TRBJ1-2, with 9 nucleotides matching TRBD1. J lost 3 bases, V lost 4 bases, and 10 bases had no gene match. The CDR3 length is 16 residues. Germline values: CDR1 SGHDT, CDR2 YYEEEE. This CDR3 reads CASSQTGQGGHYGYTF. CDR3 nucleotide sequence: TGTGCCAGCAGCCAAACGGGACAGGGTGGGCACTATGGCTACACCTTC.

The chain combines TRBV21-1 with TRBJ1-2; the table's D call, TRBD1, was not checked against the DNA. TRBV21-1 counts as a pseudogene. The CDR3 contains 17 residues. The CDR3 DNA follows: TGTGCCAGCAGCAAAGGCTGGGGGGGCCGAAGGGGCTATGGCTACACCTTC. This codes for CASSKGWGGRRGYGYTF.

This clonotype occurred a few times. CDR3 region: CASARDADGGSPLHF. The DNA of the CDR3 is TGTGCTAGTGCCCGGGACGCGGACGGCGGTTCACCCCTCCACTTT. V usage is TRBV12-5 and J usage is TRBJ1-6; TRBD1 is a possible D gene (5 bases). V was pared by 7 bases and J by 9 bases, with 19 bases between. CDR3 length: 15 amino acids. The germline V gene has CDR1 LGHNT and CDR2 FRNRAP.

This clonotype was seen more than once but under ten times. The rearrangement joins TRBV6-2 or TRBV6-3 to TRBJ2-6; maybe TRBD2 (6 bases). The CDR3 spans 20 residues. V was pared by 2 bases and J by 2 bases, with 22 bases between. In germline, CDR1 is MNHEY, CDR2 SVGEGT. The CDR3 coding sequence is TGTGCCAGCAGTTACGCGGGGACTTTGAAACCTAAGACTGGGGCCAACGTCCTGACTTTC. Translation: CASSYAGTLKPKTGANVLTF.

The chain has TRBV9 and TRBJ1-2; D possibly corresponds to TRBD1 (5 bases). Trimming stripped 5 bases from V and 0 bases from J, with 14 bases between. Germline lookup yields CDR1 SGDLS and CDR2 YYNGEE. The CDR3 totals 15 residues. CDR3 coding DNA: TGTGCCAGCAGGAGTGGGGCAGGAGCTAACTATGGCTACACCTTC. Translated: CASRSGAGANYGYTF.

This CDR3 is CASSPRGIPYEQYF. CDR3 in DNA: TGTGCCAGCAGTCCAAGGGGTATCCCCTACGAGCAGTACTTC. V usage is TRBV11-1 and J usage is TRBJ2-7; tentatively, D is TRBD1 (5 bases). V lost 6 bases and J 2 bases, leaving 14 bases between the germline ends. Germline V gene sequence: CDR1 SGHAT, CDR2 FQDESV (reference sequence). This CDR3 region has 14 residues.

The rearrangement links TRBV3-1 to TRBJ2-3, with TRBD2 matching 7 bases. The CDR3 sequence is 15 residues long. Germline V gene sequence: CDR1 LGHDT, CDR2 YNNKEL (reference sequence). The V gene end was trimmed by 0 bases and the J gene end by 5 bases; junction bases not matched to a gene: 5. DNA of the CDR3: TGTGCCAGCAGCCAAGATGGGGGGGAGGAAGATACGCAGTATTTT. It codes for CASSQDGGEEDTQYF.

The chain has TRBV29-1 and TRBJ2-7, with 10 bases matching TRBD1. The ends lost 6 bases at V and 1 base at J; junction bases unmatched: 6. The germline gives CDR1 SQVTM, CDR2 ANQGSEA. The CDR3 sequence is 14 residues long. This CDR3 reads CSVQDRGGSYEQYF. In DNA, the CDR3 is TGCAGCGTCCAGGACAGGGGGGGGTCCTACGAGCAGTACTTC.

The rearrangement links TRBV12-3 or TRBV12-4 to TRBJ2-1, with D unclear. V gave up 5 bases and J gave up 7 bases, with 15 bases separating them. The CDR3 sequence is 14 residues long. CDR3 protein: CASSQRDRDNEQFF. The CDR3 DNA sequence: TGTGCCAGCAGTCAGAGAGATAGGGATAATGAGCAGTTCTTC.

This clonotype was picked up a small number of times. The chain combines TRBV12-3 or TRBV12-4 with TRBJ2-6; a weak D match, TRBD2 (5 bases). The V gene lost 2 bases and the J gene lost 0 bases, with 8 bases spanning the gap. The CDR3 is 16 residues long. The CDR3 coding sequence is TGTGCCAGCAGTTTACCGGGGAACTCTGGGGCCAACGTCCTGACTTTC. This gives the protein CASSLPGNSGANVLTF.

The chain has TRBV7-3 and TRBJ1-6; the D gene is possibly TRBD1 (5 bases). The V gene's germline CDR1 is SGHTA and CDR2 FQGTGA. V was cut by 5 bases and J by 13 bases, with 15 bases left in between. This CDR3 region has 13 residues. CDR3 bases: TGTGCCAGCAGCCCCGGGACCGCGAGGCCCCTCCACTTT. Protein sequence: CASSPGTARPLHF. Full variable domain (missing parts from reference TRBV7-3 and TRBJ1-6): GAGVSQTPSNKVTEKGKYVELRCDPISGHTALYWYRQSLGQGPEFLIYFQGTGAADDSGLPNDRFFAVRPEGSVSTLKIQRTERGDSAVYLCASSPGTARPLHFGNGTRLTVT.

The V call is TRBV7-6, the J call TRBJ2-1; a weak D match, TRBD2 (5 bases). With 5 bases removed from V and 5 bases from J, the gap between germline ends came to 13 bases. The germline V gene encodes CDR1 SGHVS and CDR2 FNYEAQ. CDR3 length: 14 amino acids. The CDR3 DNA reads TGTGCCAGCAGCGCGGGCTATGGGCACAATGAGCAGTTCTTC. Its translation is CASSAGYGHNEQFF.

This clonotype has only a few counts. The CDR3: CASSQDLGLAGYEQYF. CDR3 coding DNA: TGTGCCAGCAGCCAAGATCTGGGACTAGCGGGTTACGAGCAGTACTTC. This rearrangement joins TRBV4-2 to TRBJ2-7, with TRBD2 matching 12 bases. Germline values: CDR1 LGHNA, CDR2 YNFKEQ. V lost 0 bases, J lost 4 bases, and 4 bases stayed unmatched. This CDR3 comprises 16 residues.

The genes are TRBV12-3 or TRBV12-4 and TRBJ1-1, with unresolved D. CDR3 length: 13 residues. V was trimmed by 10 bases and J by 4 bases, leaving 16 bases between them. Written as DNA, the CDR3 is TGTGCCACCTGCCGGGTCGGTGGCACTGAAGCTTTCTTT. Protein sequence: CATCRVGGTEAFF.

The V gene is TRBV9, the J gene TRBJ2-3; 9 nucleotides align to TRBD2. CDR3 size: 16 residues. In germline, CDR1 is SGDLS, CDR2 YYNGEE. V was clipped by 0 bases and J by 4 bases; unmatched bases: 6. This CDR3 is CASSVAGTSFPDTQYF. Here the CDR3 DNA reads TGTGCCAGCAGCGTAGCCGGGACTAGCTTCCCAGATACGCAGTATTTT.